This T cell receptor beta chain was sequenced in a study of T cells in localized non-small cell lung cancer. TCRdb's table, derived via immunoSEQ multiplex PCR, lists solely in-frame clones and lacks some. The data show 50,000 or so clones, about 83% seen once. This CDR3 is built from 13 residues. V was shortened by 5 bases and J by 8 bases, with 14 bases between the two germline ends. Germline-derived CDR1 and CDR2 are SGHTA and FQGTGA. The rearrangement links TRBV7-3 to TRBJ2-3; D assignment may be TRBD1 or TRBD2 (5 bases each). The clonotype originates from a female donor aged 60 or older with stage II squamous cell lung carcinoma. The sequencing here drew on peripheral blood, taken before any cancer treatment. The CDR3 region has the DNA TGTGCCAGCAGCGGACCAGGGAGTTCTACGCAGTATTTT. Encoded protein: CASSGPGSSTQYF.